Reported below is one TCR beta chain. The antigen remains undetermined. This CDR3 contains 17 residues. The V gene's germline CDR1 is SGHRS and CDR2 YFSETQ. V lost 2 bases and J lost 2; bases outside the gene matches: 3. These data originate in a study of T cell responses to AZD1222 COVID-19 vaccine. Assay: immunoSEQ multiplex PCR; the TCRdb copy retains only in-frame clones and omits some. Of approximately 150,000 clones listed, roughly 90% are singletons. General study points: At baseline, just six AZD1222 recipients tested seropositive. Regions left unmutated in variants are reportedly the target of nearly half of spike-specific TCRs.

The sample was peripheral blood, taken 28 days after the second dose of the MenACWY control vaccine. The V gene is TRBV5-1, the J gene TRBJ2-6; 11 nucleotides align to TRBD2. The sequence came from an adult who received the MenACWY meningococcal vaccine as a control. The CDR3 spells CASSLLAGVPGANVLTF. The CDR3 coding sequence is TGCGCCAGCAGCTTACTAGCGGGAGTCCCTGGGGCCAACGTCCTGACTTTC.